This T cell receptor beta chain derives from a study of blood T cells in healthy people across ages. The CDR3 runs 17 residues. Trimming removed 5 bases from V and 0 bases from J, with 18 bases in between. The germline gives CDR1 SEHNR, CDR2 FQNEAQ (reference sequence). Researchers collected about 9.6 milliliters of peripheral blood from every single donor. Combining a sample-barcoded 5' primer with a J-beta primer mix, a second PCR ran for roughly 6 to 11 cycles. TCRdb reanalysed the 5' RACE reads using MiXCR and keeps one entry per CDR3 protein. The repertoire holds 1.2 million to 1.5 million distinct CDR3 sequences, roughly 45% seen once, with approximately 7.9% in the top ten.

This sequence was found in a woman aged 18-29 years in good health. The sequenced sample was blood. The chain is built from TRBV7-9 and TRBJ2-3; D may correspond to TRBD1 or TRBD2 (5 bases each). The CDR3 is CASSPGQWDGSTDTQYF. The CDR3 DNA sequence: TGTGCCAGCAGCCCGGGGCAGTGGGATGGGAGCACAGATACGCAGTATTTT.